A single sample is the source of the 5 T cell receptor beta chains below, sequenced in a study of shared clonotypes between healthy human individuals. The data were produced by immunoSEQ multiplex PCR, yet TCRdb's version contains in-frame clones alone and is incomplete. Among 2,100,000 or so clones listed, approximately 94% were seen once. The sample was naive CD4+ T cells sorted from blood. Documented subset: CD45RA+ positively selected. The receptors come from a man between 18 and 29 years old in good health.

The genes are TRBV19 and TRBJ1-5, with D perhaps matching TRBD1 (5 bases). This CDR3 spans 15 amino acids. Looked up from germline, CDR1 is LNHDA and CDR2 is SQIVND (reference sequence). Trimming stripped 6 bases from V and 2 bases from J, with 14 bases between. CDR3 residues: CASSSAWGGNQPQHF. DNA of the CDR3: TGTGCCAGTAGCTCGGCCTGGGGGGGCAATCAGCCCCAGCATTTT.

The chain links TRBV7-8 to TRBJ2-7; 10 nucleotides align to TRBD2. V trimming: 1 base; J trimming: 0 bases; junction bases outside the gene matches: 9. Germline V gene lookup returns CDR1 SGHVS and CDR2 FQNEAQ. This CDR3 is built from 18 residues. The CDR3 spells CASSLGGLAAMISYEQYF. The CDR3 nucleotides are TGTGCCAGCAGCTTAGGCGGACTAGCGGCTATGATCTCCTACGAGCAGTACTTC. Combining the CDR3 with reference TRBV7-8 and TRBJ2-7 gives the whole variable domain GAGVSQSPRYKVAKRGQDVALRCDPISGHVSLFWYQQALGQGPEFLTYFQNEAQLDKSGLPSDRFFAERPEGSVSTLKIQRTQQEDSAVYLCASSLGGLAAMISYEQYFGPGTRLTVT.

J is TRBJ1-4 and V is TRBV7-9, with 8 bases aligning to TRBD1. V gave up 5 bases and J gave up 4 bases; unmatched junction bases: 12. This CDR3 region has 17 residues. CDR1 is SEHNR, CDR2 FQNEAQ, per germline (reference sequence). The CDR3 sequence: CASSRLQGGGFNEKLFF. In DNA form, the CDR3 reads TGTGCCAGCAGCCGCTTACAGGGGGGAGGATTTAATGAAAAACTGTTTTTT.

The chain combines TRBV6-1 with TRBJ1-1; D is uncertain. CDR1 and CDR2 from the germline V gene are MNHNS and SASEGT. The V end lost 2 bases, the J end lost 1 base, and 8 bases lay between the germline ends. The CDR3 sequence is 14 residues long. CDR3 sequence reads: CASSELQTNTEAFF. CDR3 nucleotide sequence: TGTGCCAGCAGTGAACTACAGACGAACACTGAAGCTTTCTTT.

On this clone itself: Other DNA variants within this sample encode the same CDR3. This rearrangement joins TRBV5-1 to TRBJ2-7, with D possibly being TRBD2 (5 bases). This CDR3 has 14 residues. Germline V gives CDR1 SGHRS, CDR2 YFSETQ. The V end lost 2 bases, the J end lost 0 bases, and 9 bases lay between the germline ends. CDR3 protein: CASSFGRDSYEQYF. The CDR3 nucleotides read TGCGCCAGCAGCTTTGGTCGGGACTCCTACGAGCAGTACTTC.